The TCR beta chain described here comes from a study of T cells in tumors after PD-1 blockade. The repertoire was sequenced with immunoSEQ multiplex PCR; TCRdb's copy has only in-frame clones and lacks some. This table holds fewer than 40,000 clones, around 72% found once. V lost 4 bases and J lost 5, with 12 bases in between. The CDR3 is 15 amino acids. CDR1 is SNHLY and CDR2 is FYNNEI in the germline V gene. The V gene is TRBV2, the J gene TRBJ1-6, with TRBD1 as a possible D gene (6 bases). The sample consisted of PBMCs, taken after anti-PD-1 treatment. The receptor was derived from a human donor with basal cell carcinoma. CDR3 in DNA: TGTGCCAGCAGTGTACAGGGCGCCGATAATTCACCCCTCCACTTT. Translated, it gives CASSVQGADNSPLHF.